The rows below give T cell receptor beta chains drawn from one sample of a study of cytomegalovirus exposure and HLA in healthy donors. Clones were sequenced by immunoSEQ multiplex PCR, and TCRdb holds only the in-frame ones, with some missing. The table has some 150,000 clones, around 81% seen once. Sample: PBMCs. Receptor source: a woman between 18 and 30 years old in good health and CMV-seropositive. The CDR3 runs from the conserved cysteine through the conserved F or W. D genes are given only for firm matches. Clone size is stated in some rows and not others, as once, few, many or a class when expanded.

J gene: TRBJ2-1
V gene: TRBV19
D gene: NA
clone size: NA
CDR3 protein: CASSFPASTYNEQFF
CDR3 DNA: TGTGCCAGTAGCTTCCCAGCGAGTACCTACAATGAGCAGTTCTTC

J gene: TRBJ1-2
V gene: TRBV6-5
D gene: TRBD1
clone size: once
CDR3 protein: CASSLRGRLRHF
CDR3 DNA: TGTGCCAGCAGTCTCAGGGGGCGACTAAGGCACTTC

J gene: TRBJ1-2
V gene: TRBV6-1
D gene: NA
clone size: NA
CDR3 protein: CASSEWVLGPSGGTF
CDR3 DNA: TGTGCCAGCAGTGAGTGGGTGTTGGGCCCATCCGGGGGAACCTTC

J gene: TRBJ2-1
V gene: TRBV5-1
D gene: TRBD2
clone size: NA
CDR3 protein: CASSWLAGGPDEQFF
CDR3 DNA: TGCGCCAGCAGCTGGCTAGCGGGGGGGCCGGATGAGCAGTTCTTC

J gene: TRBJ1-2
V gene: TRBV6-5
D gene: TRBD1
clone size: once
CDR3 protein: CASSSSGTGYGYTF
CDR3 DNA: TGTGCCAGCAGTAGCTCCGGGACAGGCTATGGCTACACCTTC

J gene: TRBJ1-5
V gene: TRBV6-1
D gene: NA
clone size: NA
CDR3 protein: CASKYSNQPQHF
CDR3 DNA: TGTGCCAGCAAATATAGCAATCAGCCCCAGCATTTT

J gene: TRBJ2-5
V gene: TRBV4-3
D gene: NA
clone size: few
CDR3 protein: CASSQRKAGSVGVQETQYF
CDR3 DNA: TGCGCCAGCAGCCAACGCAAGGCCGGAAGCGTAGGAGTCCAAGAGACCCAGTACTTC

J gene: TRBJ2-7
V gene: TRBV6-5
D gene: NA
clone size: NA
CDR3 protein: CASSSGAYEQYF
CDR3 DNA: TGTGCCAGCAGTTCGGGAGCCTACGAGCAGTACTTC

J gene: TRBJ1-2
V gene: TRBV2
D gene: TRBD1
clone size: NA
CDR3 protein: CASRDRDRVKGYTF
CDR3 DNA: TGTGCCAGCAGAGACCGGGACAGGGTAAAAGGCTACACCTTC

J gene: TRBJ1-6
V gene: TRBV27
D gene: TRBD1
clone size: NA
CDR3 protein: CASSLWDRASPLHF
CDR3 DNA: TGTGCCAGCAGTCTATGGGACAGGGCTTCACCCCTCCACTTT

J gene: TRBJ2-5
V gene: TRBV5-1
D gene: NA
clone size: NA
CDR3 protein: CASSLDNLETQYF
CDR3 DNA: TGCGCCAGCAGCTTGGATAATTTGGAGACCCAGTACTTC

J gene: TRBJ2-2
V gene: TRBV5-8
D gene: TRBD2
clone size: NA
CDR3 protein: CASSLPREGANTGELFF
CDR3 DNA: TGTGCCAGCAGCTTGCCCAGGGAGGGTGCGAACACCGGGGAGCTGTTTTTT

J gene: TRBJ1-3
V gene: TRBV6-5
D gene: NA
clone size: once
CDR3 protein: CASSAQSYSGNTIYF
CDR3 DNA: TGTGCCAGCAGTGCACAGTCTTACTCTGGAAACACCATATATTTT

J gene: TRBJ1-2
V gene: TRBV6-1
D gene: TRBD1
clone size: NA
CDR3 protein: CASSELTGYGYTF
CDR3 DNA: TGTGCCAGCAGTGAATTGACAGGGTATGGCTACACCTTC

J gene: TRBJ2-7
V gene: TRBV18
D gene: NA
clone size: NA
CDR3 protein: CASSPGPTYEQYF
CDR3 DNA: TGTGCCAGCTCACCGGGCCCCACCTACGAGCAGTACTTC

J gene: TRBJ2-2
V gene: TRBV28
D gene: TRBD2
clone size: NA
CDR3 protein: CASSFSGGAVGELFF
CDR3 DNA: TGTGCCAGCAGTTTTAGCGGGGGGGCAGTCGGGGAGCTGTTTTTT